The 21 T cell receptor beta chains below all came from one sample that was sequenced in a study of shared clonotypes between healthy human individuals. Profiled with immunoSEQ multiplex PCR; TCRdb holds only in-frame clones, not every one. The sample yields 650,000 to 750,000 clones, about three quarters seen once. The source material was memory CD4+ T cells sorted from blood. The sample's subset: CD45RA-negative fraction. The receptors derive from a woman aged 25 to 39 in good health.

This clone was seen only a few times. The CDR3 DNA follows: TGTGCCAGCAGCGGAAGAGGACAGGACTTTTCCTACGAGCAGTACTTC. Its translation: CASSGRGQDFSYEQYF. The chain is built from TRBV5-4 and TRBJ2-7; 7 bases fit TRBD1. CDR1 and CDR2 (germline): SGHNT, YYREEE (reference sequence). V shed 4 bases, J shed 1 base, and the junction held 11 bases outside the gene matches. The CDR3 is 16 amino acids.

This chain connects TRBV5-1 to TRBJ2-2, with D unclear. CDR3 size: 14 residues. Germline V gene sequence: CDR1 SGHRS, CDR2 YFSETQ. Trimming removed 1 base at V and 4 bases at J, with 8 bases between. In DNA, the CDR3 is TGCGCCAGCAGCTTGCTGGGTCCCACCGGGGAGCTGTTTTTT. As protein: CASSLLGPTGELFF.

The rearrangement uses TRBV28 and TRBJ2-7; TRBD2 agrees at 9 bases. Germline CDR1 reads MDHEN; CDR2 reads SYDVKM. The CDR3 totals 17 residues. V was clipped by 2 bases and J by 5 bases; unmatched bases: 13. CDR3 amino acids: CASSLRGGASGTNEQYF. The CDR3 region has the DNA TGTGCCAGCAGTTTACGTGGGGGGGCTAGCGGGACAAACGAGCAGTACTTC.

This clone was seen repeatedly, ten times or more. The same CDR3 can be traced to other DNA sequences in this sample. The chain combines TRBV5-1 with TRBJ1-1; D perhaps matches TRBD1 (5 bases). With 2 bases removed from V and 3 bases from J, the gap between germline ends came to 11 bases. Per the germline V gene, CDR1 is SGHRS and CDR2 is YFSETQ. The CDR3 runs to 14 residues. As DNA, the CDR3 is TGCGCCAGCAGCTTAGTACAGGAGGACACTGAAGCTTTCTTT. Translating gives CASSLVQEDTEAFF.

This chain joins TRBV6-5 and TRBJ2-2; D is perhaps TRBD2 (6 bases). The CDR3 consists of 15 residues. The germline V and J ends were trimmed by 6 bases and 2 bases, with 13 bases remaining between them. Germline CDR1 and CDR2: MNHEY and SVGAGI. The CDR3: CASRAGGTNTGELFF. The CDR3 DNA is TGTGCCAGCAGGGCTGGGGGGACCAACACCGGGGAGCTGTTTTTT.

This clone was observed many times. The chain uses TRBV5-1 and TRBJ2-1; D is unclear. CDR3 length equals 16 residues. V lost 0 bases and J lost 7, with 17 bases in between. CDR1 is SGHRS, CDR2 YFSETQ, per germline. The CDR3 nucleotides read TGCGCCAGCAGCTTGGCTCGAGGACCGTTAGAAAATGAGCAGTTCTTC. Its protein is CASSLARGPLENEQFF.

V usage is TRBV7-2 and J usage is TRBJ2-5; 12 bases map to TRBD2. The CDR3 is 17 residues long. After removal of 2 bases from V and 2 bases from J, the junction contained 6 bases not matched to a gene. Germline lookup yields CDR1 SGHTA and CDR2 FQGNSA. CDR3 protein: CASSLWGLAGRQETQYF. The CDR3 nucleotides read TGTGCCAGCAGCTTATGGGGACTAGCGGGCAGACAAGAGACCCAGTACTTC.

The rearrangement joins TRBV28 to TRBJ1-5, with TRBD1 identical over 8 bases. Germline V CDR1 and CDR2: MDHEN, SYDVKM. Germline trimming cut 5 bases from V and 7 bases from J; bases unmatched to any gene: 7. This CDR3 is built from 14 residues. The CDR3 here is CASSPPTGVQPQHF. DNA of the CDR3: TGTGCCAGCAGTCCCCCGACAGGGGTCCAGCCCCAGCATTTT.

The chain carries TRBV18 and TRBJ2-3, with D tentatively TRBD1 or TRBD2 (5 bases each). V dropped 1 base and J dropped 6 bases, with 8 bases sitting between them. CDR3 size: 13 residues. Germline CDR1 and CDR2: KGHSH and LQKENI. CDR3 sequence: CASSPRRDDTQYF. The CDR3 DNA is TGTGCCAGCTCACCACGAAGGGACGATACGCAGTATTTT.

V usage is TRBV30 and J usage is TRBJ2-2; D ambiguous. Trimming removed 4 bases at V and 4 bases at J, with 13 bases between. The CDR3 is 14 residues long. The V gene's germline CDR1 is GTSNPN and CDR2 SVGIG (reference sequence). The CDR3 here is CAWTLDPGTGELFF. The CDR3, as DNA: TGTGCCTGGACCCTGGACCCCGGCACCGGGGAGCTGTTTTTT.

The table lists this clone with a few counts. The chain links TRBV27 to TRBJ1-5, with D uncertain. The V and J ends lost 0 bases and 5 bases respectively, with 5 bases between them. Germline V gene sequence: CDR1 MNHEY, CDR2 SMNVEV (reference sequence). This CDR3 region has 13 residues. The CDR3 spells CASSLSWDQPQHF. The DNA of the CDR3 is TGTGCCAGCAGTTTATCGTGGGATCAGCCCCAGCATTTT.

This chain's CDR3 is CASRSQLYNEKLFF. Here the CDR3 DNA reads TGTGCCAGCAGGTCACAGCTTTATAATGAAAAACTGTTTTTT. The gene calls are TRBV28 and TRBJ1-4; D is uncertain. The ends were cut back, 6 bases at V and 4 bases at J, with 12 bases in the middle. Germline CDR1 and CDR2: MDHEN and SYDVKM. CDR3 size: 14 residues.

This rearrangement joins TRBV27 to TRBJ2-7; 9 nucleotides agree with TRBD2. The germline V gene has CDR1 MNHEY and CDR2 SMNVEV (reference sequence). After removal of 0 bases from V and 6 bases from J, the junction contained 6 bases not matched to a gene. The CDR3 is 15 residues long. The CDR3 here is CASSLSWVAGVEQYF. In nucleotides, the CDR3 is TGTGCCAGCAGTTTATCGTGGGTAGCGGGAGTCGAGCAGTACTTC.

The rearrangement links TRBV10-3 to TRBJ1-4; TRBD1 might be the D (5 bases). Looked up from germline, CDR1 is ENHRY and CDR2 is SYGVKD. The CDR3 totals 12 residues. V was pared by 8 bases and J by 7 bases, with 11 bases between. The CDR3 protein is CAIGTVAEKLFF. The CDR3 DNA sequence: TGTGCCATCGGGACGGTGGCTGAAAAACTGTTTTTT.

This clone came up a few times. The V and J genes are TRBV2 and TRBJ1-2, with D uncertain. The CDR3 runs to 15 residues. The V end was cut by 5 bases, the J end by 6 bases, with 19 bases between. Germline V gene sequence: CDR1 SNHLY, CDR2 FYNNEI. The CDR3 loop is CASSSMGGPQDGYTF. CDR3 DNA sequence: TGTGCCAGCAGTTCCATGGGAGGGCCCCAGGATGGCTACACCTTC.

This chain joins TRBV19 and TRBJ2-3; D is perhaps TRBD2 (6 bases). Germline loops: CDR1 LNHDA, CDR2 SQIVND (reference sequence). Trimming cost V 4 bases and J 1 base, with 15 bases left between them. The length of the CDR3 is 16 residues. CDR3 loop: CASSTATSYRTDTQYF. Here the CDR3 DNA reads TGTGCCAGTAGTACAGCAACTAGCTATCGCACAGATACGCAGTATTTT.

The rearrangement links TRBV7-2 to TRBJ2-3, with TRBD2 identical over 12 bases. The trim removed 5 bases at V and 6 bases at J, leaving 9 bases unmatched. The V gene's germline CDR1 is SGHTA and CDR2 FQGNSA. The CDR3 contains 16 residues. The CDR3 bases are TGTGCCAGCAGCCTACTAGCGGGAGGCCGGTTGGATACGCAGTATTTT. The encoded protein is CASSLLAGGRLDTQYF.

This clone was counted between two and nine times. The sample has other DNA sequences that encode this CDR3 too. The chain carries TRBV4-2 and TRBJ2-7; 9 bases fit TRBD2. J gave up 2 bases and V 1 base, and 3 bases lay outside the gene matches. The CDR3 spans 15 residues. Germline V CDR1 and CDR2: LGHNA, YNFKEQ. The CDR3, as DNA: TGTGCCAGCAGCCAAGGACTAGCGGAGACCTACGAGCAGTACTTC. Encoded protein: CASSQGLAETYEQYF.

This clone was seen many times. The chain carries TRBV5-1 and TRBJ2-5, with 9 bases fitting TRBD1. In germline, CDR1 is SGHRS, CDR2 YFSETQ. Germline trimming cut 2 bases from V and 4 bases from J; bases unmatched to any gene: 3. The CDR3 has 14 residues. CDR3 amino acids: CASSFAGQGETQYF. The CDR3 DNA reads as TGCGCCAGCAGCTTTGCGGGACAGGGAGAGACCCAGTACTTC.

This clone was recorded only once. Different DNA sequences within this sample yield the same CDR3. The genes are TRBV28 and TRBJ1-2; a possible D gene is TRBD1 (6 bases). V lost 3 bases and J 2 bases, leaving 10 bases between the germline ends. Germline-derived CDR1 and CDR2 are MDHEN and SYDVKM. This CDR3 comprises 14 residues. CDR3 DNA sequence: TGTGCCAGCAGTTTTCAGACAGGCAACTATGGCTACACCTTC. Its protein product is CASSFQTGNYGYTF.

The chain couples TRBV14 to TRBJ2-4; D gene uncertain. The V end lost 0 bases, the J end lost 2 bases, and 11 bases lay between the germline ends. In germline, CDR1 is SGHDN, CDR2 FVKESK. The CDR3 has 16 residues. This CDR3 reads CASSQDHGRTKNIQYF. DNA for the CDR3: TGTGCCAGCAGCCAAGACCATGGGCGGACCAAAAACATTCAGTACTTC.